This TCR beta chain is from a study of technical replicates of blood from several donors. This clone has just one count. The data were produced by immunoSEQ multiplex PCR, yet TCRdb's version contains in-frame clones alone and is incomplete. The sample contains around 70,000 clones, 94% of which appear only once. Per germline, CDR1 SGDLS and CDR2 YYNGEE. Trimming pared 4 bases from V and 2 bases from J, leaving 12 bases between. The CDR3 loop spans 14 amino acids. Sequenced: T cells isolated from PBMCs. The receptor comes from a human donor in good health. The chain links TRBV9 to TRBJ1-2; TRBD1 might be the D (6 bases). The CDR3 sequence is CASSPQTGNYGYTF. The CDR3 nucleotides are TGTGCCAGCAGCCCCCAGACAGGCAACTATGGCTACACCTTC.